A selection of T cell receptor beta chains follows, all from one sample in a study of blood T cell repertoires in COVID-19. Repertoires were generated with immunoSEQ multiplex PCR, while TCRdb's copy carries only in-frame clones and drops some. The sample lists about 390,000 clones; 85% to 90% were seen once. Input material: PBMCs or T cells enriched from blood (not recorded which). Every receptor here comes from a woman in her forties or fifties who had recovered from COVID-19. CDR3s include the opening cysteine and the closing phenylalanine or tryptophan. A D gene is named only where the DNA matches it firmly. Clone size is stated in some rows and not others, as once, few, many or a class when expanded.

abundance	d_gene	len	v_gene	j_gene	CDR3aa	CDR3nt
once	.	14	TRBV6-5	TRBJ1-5	CASTQGGGWQPQHF	TGTGCCAGCACCCAAGGGGGGGGCTGGCAGCCCCAGCATTTT
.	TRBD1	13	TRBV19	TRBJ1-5	CASIGGLNQPQHF	TGTGCCAGTATAGGGGGCCTAAATCAGCCCCAGCATTTT
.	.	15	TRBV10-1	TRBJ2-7	CASPRYSRLAHEQYF	TGCGCCAGCCCCCGCTACTCGAGGCTTGCCCACGAGCAGTACTTC
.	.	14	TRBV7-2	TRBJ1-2	CASSKRQATNGYTF	TGTGCCAGTTCTAAAAGACAGGCTACCAATGGCTACACCTTC
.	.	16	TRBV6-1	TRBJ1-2	CASSGWGGIEFYGYTF	TGTGCCAGCAGTGGTTGGGGAGGGATCGAGTTCTATGGCTACACCTTC
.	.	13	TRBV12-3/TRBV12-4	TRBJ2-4	CASSSSDKNIQYF	TGTGCCAGCAGTTCTAGCGACAAAAACATTCAGTACTTC
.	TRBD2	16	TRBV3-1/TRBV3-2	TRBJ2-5	CASSQVSGLAEETQYF	TGTGCCAGCAGCCAAGTCTCGGGACTAGCGGAAGAGACCCAGTACTTC
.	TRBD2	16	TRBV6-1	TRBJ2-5	CASSEDNSGAGETQYF	TGTGCCAGCAGTGAAGATAATAGCGGGGCCGGGGAGACCCAGTACTTC
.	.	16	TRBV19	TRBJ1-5	CASSTKDRSVTQPQHF	TGTGCCAGTAGTACAAAAGACAGGTCTGTGACTCAGCCCCAGCATTTT
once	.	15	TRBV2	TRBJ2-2	CASSDWGLRTGELFF	TGTGCCAGCAGTGATTGGGGACTCCGCACCGGGGAGCTGTTTTTT
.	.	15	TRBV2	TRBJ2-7	CASQNYRSAGNEQYF	TGTGCCAGCCAAAATTACAGGTCTGCGGGGAACGAGCAGTACTTC
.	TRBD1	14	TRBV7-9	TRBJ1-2	CASSLTGVGYGYTF	TGTGCCAGCAGCTTAACAGGGGTTGGATATGGCTACACCTTC
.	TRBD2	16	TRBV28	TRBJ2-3	CASRPRAAGARYTQYF	TGTGCCAGCAGACCCCGGGCAGCGGGGGCGAGATATACGCAGTATTTT
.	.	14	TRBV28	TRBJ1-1	CASSSAGRVTEAFF	TGTGCCAGCAGTTCGGCAGGGCGCGTCACTGAAGCTTTCTTT
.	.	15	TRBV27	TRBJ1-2	CASSLLPTPNYGYTF	TGTGCCAGCAGTTTACTGCCGACACCTAACTATGGCTACACCTTC
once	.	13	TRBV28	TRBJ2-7	CASSWNRAYEQYF	TGTGCCAGCAGTTGGAACAGGGCCTACGAGCAGTACTTC
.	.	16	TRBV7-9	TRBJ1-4	CASSLALPATNEKLFF	TGTGCCAGCAGCTTAGCGCTGCCAGCAACTAATGAAAAACTGTTTTTT
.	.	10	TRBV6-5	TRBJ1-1	CASFSTEAFF	TGTGCCAGTTTCAGCACTGAAGCTTTCTTT
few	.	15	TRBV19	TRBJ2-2	CASSSWGENTGELFF	TGTGCCAGTAGTTCTTGGGGGGAAAACACCGGGGAGCTGTTTTTT
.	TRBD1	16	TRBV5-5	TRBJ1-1	CASHAGTGIFGTEAFF	TGTGCCAGCCACGCCGGGACAGGGATTTTTGGTACTGAAGCTTTCTTT
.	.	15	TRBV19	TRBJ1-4	CASSDYRDSYSKLFF	TGTGCCAGTAGTGACTACCGGGACTCCTATTCGAAACTGTTTTTT
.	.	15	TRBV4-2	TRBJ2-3	CASSQDHGGTDTQYF	TGTGCCAGCAGCCAAGATCACGGGGGCACAGATACGCAGTATTTT
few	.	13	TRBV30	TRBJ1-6	CAWSVSYNSPLHF	TGTGCCTGGAGTGTCAGCTATAATTCACCCCTCCACTTT
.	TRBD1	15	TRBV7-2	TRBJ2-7	CASSSPDRADYEQYF	TGTGCCAGCAGCTCCCCAGACAGGGCGGACTACGAGCAGTACTTC
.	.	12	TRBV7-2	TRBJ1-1	CASSSTRTEAFF	TGTGCCAGCAGCTCCACCAGGACTGAAGCTTTCTTT
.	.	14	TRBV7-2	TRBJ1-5	CASSLGSAQGPQHF	TGTGCCAGCAGCTTAGGGTCGGCGCAGGGGCCCCAGCATTTT
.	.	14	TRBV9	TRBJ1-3	CASSPQGSGNTIYF	TGTGCCAGCAGCCCACAGGGAAGTGGAAACACCATATATTTT
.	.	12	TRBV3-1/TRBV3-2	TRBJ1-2	CASSRGAGGYTF	TGTGCCAGCAGTCGGGGGGCTGGAGGCTACACCTTC
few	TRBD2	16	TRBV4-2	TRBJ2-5	CASSQEGLAGGETQYF	TGTGCCAGCAGCCAAGAGGGGCTAGCGGGGGGAGAGACCCAGTACTTC
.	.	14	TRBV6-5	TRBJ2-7	CASSYSKPTGEQYF	TGTGCCAGCAGTTACTCTAAGCCTACAGGCGAGCAGTACTTC
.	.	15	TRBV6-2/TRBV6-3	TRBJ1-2	CASSTPPAGVYGYTF	TGTGCCAGCAGTACCCCCCCCGCAGGGGTCTATGGCTACACCTTC
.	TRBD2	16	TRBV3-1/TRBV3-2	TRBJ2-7	CASSQDWSRGGYEQYF	TGTGCCAGCAGCCAAGACTGGTCGCGGGGGGGGTACGAGCAGTACTTC
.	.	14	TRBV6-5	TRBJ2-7	CASSYSGGSYEQYF	TGTGCCAGCAGTTACTCGGGGGGTTCCTACGAGCAGTACTTC
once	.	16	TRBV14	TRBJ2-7	CASSQGKGSTPYEQYF	TGTGCCAGCAGCCAAGGCAAGGGGTCAACCCCCTACGAGCAGTACTTC
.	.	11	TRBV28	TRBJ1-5	CASSGNQPQHF	TGTGCCAGCAGCGGTAATCAGCCCCAGCATTTT
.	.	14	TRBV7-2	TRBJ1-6	CASSLSGVDSPLHF	TGTGCCAGCAGCTTATCGGGTGTAGATTCACCCCTCCACTTT
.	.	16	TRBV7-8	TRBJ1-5	CASSESGAGSNQPQHF	TGTGCCAGCAGCGAGTCAGGGGCCGGGAGCAATCAGCCCCAGCATTTT
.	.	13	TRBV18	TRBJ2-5	CASSPLLEETQYF	TGTGCCAGCTCACCACTCCTGGAGGAGACCCAGTACTTC
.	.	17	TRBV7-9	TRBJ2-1	CASSFTSTGYSYNEQFF	TGTGCCAGCAGCTTTACCTCAACAGGGTACTCCTACAATGAGCAGTTCTTC
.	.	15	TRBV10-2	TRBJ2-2	CASTSRGLGTGELFF	TGCGCCAGCACCTCTCGCGGGTTGGGAACCGGGGAGCTGTTTTTT
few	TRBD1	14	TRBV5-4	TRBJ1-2	CASSFEGAHYGYTF	TGTGCCAGCAGCTTCGAGGGGGCTCACTATGGCTACACCTTC
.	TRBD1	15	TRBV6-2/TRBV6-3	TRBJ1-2	CASSYYPGQGSGYTF	TGTGCCAGCAGTTACTACCCGGGACAGGGGTCCGGCTACACCTTC
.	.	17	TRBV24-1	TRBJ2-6	CATSDSPHYSGANVLTF	TGTGCCACCAGTGATTCCCCCCACTACTCTGGGGCCAACGTCCTGACTTTC
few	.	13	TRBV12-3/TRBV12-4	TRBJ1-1	CASLSRGNTEAFF	TGTGCCAGCCTGTCACGGGGGAACACTGAAGCTTTCTTT
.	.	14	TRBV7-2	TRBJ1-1	CASTFQGRGTEAFF	TGTGCCAGCACCTTTCAAGGGCGGGGCACTGAAGCTTTCTTT
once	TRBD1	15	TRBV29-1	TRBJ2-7	CSVAFGQGSSYEQYF	TGCAGCGTTGCGTTCGGACAGGGGAGCTCCTACGAGCAGTACTTC
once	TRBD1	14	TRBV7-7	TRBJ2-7	CASSLGTGASEQYF	TGTGCTAGCAGCCTCGGGACAGGGGCATCCGAGCAGTACTTC
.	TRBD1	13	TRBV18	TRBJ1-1	CASSEQGHTEAFF	TGTGCCAGCTCAGAACAGGGGCACACTGAAGCTTTCTTT
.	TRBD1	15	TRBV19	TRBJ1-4	CASSIQGGGTEKLFF	TGTGCCAGTAGTATTCAAGGGGGCGGTACAGAAAAACTGTTTTTT
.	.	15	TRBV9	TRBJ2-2	CASSVDPANTGELFF	TGTGCCAGCAGCGTAGATCCGGCGAACACCGGGGAGCTGTTTTTT
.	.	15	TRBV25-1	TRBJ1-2	CASSEVDTGVYGYTF	TGTGCCAGCAGTGAAGTAGATACAGGAGTCTATGGCTACACCTTC
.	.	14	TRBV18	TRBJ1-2	CASSPRGDDYGYTF	TGTGCCAGCTCACCACGGGGGGACGACTATGGCTACACCTTC